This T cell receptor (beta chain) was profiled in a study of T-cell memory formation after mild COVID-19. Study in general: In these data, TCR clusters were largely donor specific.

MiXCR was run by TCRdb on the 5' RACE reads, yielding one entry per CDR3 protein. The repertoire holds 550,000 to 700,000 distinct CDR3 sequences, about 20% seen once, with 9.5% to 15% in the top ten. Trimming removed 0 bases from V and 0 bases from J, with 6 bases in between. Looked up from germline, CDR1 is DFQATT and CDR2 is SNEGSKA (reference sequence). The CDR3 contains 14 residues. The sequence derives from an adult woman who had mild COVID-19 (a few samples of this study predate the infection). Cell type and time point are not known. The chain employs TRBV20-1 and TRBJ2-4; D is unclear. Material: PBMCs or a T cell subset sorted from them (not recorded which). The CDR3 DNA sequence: TGCAGTGCTAGAGAATATGGAGCCAAAAACATTCAGTACTTC. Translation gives CSAREYGAKNIQYF.